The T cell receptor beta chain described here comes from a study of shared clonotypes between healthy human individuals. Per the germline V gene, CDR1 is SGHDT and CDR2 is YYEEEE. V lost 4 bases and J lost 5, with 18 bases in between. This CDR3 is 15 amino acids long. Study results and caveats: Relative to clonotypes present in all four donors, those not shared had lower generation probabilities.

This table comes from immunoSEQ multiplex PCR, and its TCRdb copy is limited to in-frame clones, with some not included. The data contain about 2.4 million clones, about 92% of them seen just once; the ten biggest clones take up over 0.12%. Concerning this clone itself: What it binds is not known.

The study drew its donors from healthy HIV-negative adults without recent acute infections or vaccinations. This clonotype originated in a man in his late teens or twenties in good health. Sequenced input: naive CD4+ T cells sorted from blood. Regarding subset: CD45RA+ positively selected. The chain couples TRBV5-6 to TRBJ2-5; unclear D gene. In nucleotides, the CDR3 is TGTGCCAGCAGCGTGGTCGAAGCAGGCAGGGAGACCCAGTACTTC. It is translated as CASSVVEAGRETQYF. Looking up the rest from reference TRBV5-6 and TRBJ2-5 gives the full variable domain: DAGVTQSPTHLIKTRGQQVTLRCSPKSGHDTVSWYQQALGQGPQFIFQYYEEEERQRGNFPDRFSGHQFPNYSSELNVNALLLGDSALYLCASSVVEAGRETQYFGPGTRLLVL.